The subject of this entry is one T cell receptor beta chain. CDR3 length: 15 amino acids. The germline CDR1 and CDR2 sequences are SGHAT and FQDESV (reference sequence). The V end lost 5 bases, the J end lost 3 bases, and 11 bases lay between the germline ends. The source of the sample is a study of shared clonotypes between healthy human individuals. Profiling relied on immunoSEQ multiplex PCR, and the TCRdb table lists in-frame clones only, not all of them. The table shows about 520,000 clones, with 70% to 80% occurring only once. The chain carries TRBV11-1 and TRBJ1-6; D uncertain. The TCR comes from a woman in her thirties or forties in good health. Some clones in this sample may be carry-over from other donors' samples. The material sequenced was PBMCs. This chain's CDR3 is CASSQDGDYNSPLHF. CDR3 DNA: TGTGCCAGCAGCCAGGACGGAGACTATAATTCACCCCTCCACTTT.